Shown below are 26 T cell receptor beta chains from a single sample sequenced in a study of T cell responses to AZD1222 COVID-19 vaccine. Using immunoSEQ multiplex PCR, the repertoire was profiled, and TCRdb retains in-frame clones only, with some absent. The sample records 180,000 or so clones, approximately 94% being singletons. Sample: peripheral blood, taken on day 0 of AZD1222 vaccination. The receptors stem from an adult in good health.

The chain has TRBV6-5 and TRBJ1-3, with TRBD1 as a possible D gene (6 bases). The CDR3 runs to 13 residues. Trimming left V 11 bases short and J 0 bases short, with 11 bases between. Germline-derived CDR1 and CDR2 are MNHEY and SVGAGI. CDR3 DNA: TGTGCCGTCCGACAGGTCTCTGGAAACACCATATATTTT. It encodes CAVRQVSGNTIYF.

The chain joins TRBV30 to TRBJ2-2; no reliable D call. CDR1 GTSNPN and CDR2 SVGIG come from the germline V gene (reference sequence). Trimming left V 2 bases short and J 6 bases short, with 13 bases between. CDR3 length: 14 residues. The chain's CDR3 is CAWSPILGPGELFF. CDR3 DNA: TGTGCCTGGAGTCCCATTCTCGGCCCCGGGGAGCTGTTTTTT.

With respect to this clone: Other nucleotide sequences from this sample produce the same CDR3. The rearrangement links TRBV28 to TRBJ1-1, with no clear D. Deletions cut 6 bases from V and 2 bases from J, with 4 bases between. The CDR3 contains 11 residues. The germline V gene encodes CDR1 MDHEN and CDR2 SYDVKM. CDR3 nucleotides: TGTGCCAGCAGGCATAACACTGAAGCTTTCTTT. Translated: CASRHNTEAFF.

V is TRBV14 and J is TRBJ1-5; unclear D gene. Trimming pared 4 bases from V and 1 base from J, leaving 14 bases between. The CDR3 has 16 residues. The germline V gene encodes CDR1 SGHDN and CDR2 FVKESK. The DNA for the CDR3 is TGTGCCAGCAGCCTACTTAAAGGCCGAAGCAATCAGCCCCAGCATTTT. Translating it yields CASSLLKGRSNQPQHF.

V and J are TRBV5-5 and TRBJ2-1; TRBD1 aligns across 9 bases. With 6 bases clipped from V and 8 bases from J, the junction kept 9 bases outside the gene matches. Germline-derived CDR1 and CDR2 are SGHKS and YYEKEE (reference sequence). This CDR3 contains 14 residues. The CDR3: CASIRDRDFHEQFF. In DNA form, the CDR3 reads TGTGCCAGCATCCGGGACAGGGATTTCCATGAGCAGTTCTTC.

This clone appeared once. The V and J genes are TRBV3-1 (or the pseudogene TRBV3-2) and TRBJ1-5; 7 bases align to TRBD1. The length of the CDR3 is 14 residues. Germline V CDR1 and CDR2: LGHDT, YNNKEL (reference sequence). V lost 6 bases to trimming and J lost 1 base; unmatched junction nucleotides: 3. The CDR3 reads CASRQTGSNQPQHF. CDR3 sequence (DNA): TGTGCCAGCAGGCAGACAGGGAGCAATCAGCCCCAGCATTTT.

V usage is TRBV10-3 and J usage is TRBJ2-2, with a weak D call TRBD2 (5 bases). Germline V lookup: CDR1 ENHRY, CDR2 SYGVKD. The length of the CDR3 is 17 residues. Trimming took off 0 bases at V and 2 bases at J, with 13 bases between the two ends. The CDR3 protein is CAISESVAGLNTGELFF. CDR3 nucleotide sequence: TGTGCCATCAGTGAGTCGGTTGCGGGCCTAAACACCGGGGAGCTGTTTTTT.

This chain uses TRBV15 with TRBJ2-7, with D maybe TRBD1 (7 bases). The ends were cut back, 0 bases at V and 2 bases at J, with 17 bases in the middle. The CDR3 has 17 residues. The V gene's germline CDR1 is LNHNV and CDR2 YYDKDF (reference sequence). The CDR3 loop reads CATSRDRGTEIPYEQYF. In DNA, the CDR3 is TGTGCCACCAGCAGAGATCGGGGGACAGAGATTCCCTACGAGCAGTACTTC.

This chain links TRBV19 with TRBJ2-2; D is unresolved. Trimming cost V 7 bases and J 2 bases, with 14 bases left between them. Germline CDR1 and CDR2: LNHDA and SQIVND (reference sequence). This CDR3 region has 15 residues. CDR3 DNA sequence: TGTGCCAGTAAAATTCAGGTAGCAAACACCGGGGAGCTGTTTTTT. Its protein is CASKIQVANTGELFF.

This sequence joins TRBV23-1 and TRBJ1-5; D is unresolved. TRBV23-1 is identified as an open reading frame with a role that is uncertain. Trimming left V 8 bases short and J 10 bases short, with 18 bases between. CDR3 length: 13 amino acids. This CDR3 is CASRQEDGQPQHF. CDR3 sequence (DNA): TGCGCCAGCCGGCAGGAAGATGGCCAACCCCAGCATTTT.

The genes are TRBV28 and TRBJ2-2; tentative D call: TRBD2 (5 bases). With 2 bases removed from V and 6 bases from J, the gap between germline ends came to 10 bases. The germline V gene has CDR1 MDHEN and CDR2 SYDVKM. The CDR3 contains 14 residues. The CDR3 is CASSLRGVSGELFF. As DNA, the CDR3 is TGTGCCAGCAGTTTACGGGGAGTTTCCGGGGAGCTGTTTTTT.

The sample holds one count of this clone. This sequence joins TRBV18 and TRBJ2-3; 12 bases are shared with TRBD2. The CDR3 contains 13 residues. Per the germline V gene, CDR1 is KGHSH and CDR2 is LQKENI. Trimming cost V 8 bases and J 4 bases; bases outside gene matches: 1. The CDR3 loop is CASRLAGADTQYF. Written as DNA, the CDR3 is TGTGCCAGCCGACTAGCGGGAGCAGATACGCAGTATTTT.

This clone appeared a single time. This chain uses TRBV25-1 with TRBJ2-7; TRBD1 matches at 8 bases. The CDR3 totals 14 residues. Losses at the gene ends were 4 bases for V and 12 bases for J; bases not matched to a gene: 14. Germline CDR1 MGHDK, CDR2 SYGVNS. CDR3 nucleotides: TGTGCCAGCAGTGCCGCGGGACAGGATTTCCCGTGGTACTTC. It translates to CASSAAGQDFPWYF.

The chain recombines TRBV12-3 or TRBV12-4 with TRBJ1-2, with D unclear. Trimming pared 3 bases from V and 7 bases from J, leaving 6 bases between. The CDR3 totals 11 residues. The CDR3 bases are TGTGCCAGCAGTTTCGGGAGTGGCTACACCTTC. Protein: CASSFGSGYTF.

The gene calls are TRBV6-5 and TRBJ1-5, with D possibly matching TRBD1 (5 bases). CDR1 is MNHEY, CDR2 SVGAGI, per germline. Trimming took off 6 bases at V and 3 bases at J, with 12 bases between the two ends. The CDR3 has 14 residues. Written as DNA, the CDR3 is TGTGCCAGCAGCCAGGGACGGAACAATCAGCCCCAGCATTTT. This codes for CASSQGRNNQPQHF.

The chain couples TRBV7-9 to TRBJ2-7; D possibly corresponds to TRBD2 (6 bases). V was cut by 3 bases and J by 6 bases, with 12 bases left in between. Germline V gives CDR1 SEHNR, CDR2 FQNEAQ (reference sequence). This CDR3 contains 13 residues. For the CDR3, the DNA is TGTGCCAGCAGCTTCTCGGAGGGCTCCGAGCAGTACTTC. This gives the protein CASSFSEGSEQYF.

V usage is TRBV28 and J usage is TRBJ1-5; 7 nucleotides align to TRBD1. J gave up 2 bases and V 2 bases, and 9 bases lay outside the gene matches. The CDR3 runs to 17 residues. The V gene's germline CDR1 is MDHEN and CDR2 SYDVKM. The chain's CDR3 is CASSLVFPGQGNQPQHF. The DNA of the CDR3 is TGTGCCAGCAGTTTAGTATTCCCCGGACAGGGCAATCAGCCCCAGCATTTT. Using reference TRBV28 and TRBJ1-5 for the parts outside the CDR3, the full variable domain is DVKVTQSSRYLVKRTGEKVFLECVQDMDHENMFWYRQDPGLGLRLIYFSYDVKMKEKGDIPEGYSVSREKKERFSLILESASTNQTSMYLCASSLVFPGQGNQPQHFGDGTRLSIL.

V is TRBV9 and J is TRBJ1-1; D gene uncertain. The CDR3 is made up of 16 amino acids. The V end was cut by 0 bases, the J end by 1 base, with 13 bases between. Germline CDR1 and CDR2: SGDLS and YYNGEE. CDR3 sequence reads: CASSVDAGSRNTEAFF. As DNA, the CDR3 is TGTGCCAGCAGCGTAGACGCAGGATCTCGGAACACTGAAGCTTTCTTT.

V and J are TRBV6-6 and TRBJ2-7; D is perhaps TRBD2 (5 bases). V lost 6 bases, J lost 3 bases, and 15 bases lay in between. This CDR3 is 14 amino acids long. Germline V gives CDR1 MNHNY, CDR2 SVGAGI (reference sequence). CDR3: CASSSGGPNYEQYF. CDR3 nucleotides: TGTGCCAGCAGCTCAGGAGGTCCCAACTACGAGCAGTACTTC.

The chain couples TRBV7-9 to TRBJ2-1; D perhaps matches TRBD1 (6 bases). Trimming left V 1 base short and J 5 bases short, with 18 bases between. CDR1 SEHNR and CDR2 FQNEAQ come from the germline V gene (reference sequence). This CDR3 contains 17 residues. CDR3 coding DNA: TGTGCCAGCAGCTTAGTTCCTGGCGGACAGCCTAACAATGAGCAGTTCTTC. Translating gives CASSLVPGGQPNNEQFF.

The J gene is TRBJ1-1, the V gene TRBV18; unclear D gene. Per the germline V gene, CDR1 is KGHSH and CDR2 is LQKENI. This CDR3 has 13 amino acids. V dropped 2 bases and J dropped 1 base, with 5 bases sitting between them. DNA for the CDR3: TGTGCCAGCTCACCAGATAAGAACACTGAAGCTTTCTTT. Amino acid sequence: CASSPDKNTEAFF.

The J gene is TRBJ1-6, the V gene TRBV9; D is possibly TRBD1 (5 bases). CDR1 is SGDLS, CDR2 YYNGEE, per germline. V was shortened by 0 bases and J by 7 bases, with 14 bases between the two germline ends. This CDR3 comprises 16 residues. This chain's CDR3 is CASSVDSGPLNSPLHF. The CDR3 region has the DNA TGTGCCAGCAGCGTAGATTCGGGACCGCTAAATTCACCCCTCCACTTT.

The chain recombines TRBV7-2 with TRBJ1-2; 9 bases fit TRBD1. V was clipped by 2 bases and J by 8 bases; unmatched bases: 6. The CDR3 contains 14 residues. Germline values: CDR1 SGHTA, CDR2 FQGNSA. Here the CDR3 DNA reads TGTGCCAGCAGCTTAAGGACAGGGGAATCAGGCTACACCTTC. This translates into CASSLRTGESGYTF. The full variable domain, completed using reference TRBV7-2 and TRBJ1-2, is GAGVSQSPSNKVTEKGKDVELRCDPISGHTALYWYRQSLGQGLEFLIYFQGNSAPDKSGLPSDRFSAERTGGSVSTLTIQRTQQEDSAVYLCASSLRTGESGYTFGSGTRLTVV.

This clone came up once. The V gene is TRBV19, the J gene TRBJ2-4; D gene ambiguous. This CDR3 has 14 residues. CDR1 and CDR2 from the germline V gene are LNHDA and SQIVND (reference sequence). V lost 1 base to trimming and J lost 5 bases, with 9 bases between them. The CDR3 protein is CASSIAGGQNIQYF. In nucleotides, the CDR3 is TGTGCCAGTAGTATAGCCGGCGGTCAAAACATTCAGTACTTC.

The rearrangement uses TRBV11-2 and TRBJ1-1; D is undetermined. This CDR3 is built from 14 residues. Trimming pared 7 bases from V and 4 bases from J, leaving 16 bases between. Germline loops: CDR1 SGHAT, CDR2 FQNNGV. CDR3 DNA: TGTGCCAGCACCACCGTCCCTATGGGCACTGAAGCTTTCTTT. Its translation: CASTTVPMGTEAFF.

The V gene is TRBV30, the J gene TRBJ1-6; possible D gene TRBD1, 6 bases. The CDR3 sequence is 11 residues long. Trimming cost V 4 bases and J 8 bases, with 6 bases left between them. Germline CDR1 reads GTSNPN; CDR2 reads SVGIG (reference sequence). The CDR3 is CAWNRDSPLHF. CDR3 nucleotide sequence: TGTGCCTGGAACAGGGATTCACCCCTCCACTTT.